The TCR beta chain under discussion was sequenced for a study of shared T cell receptors in the human thymus. The data were produced by immunoSEQ multiplex PCR, yet TCRdb's version contains in-frame clones alone and is incomplete. The sample has about 380,000 clones, over 90% seen once. V lost 4 bases and J 0 bases, leaving 12 bases between the germline ends. The CDR3 is 15 residues long. The clonotype was recovered from a human donor. Sample: thymocytes. The chain has TRBV5-3 and TRBJ2-3; perhaps TRBD2 as D (6 bases). Being an ORF, TRBV5-3 has a function that is uncertain. The CDR3 DNA reads as TGTGCCAGAAGCCCCGGAGGGAAGAGCACAGATACGCAGTATTTT. This codes for CARSPGGKSTDTQYF.